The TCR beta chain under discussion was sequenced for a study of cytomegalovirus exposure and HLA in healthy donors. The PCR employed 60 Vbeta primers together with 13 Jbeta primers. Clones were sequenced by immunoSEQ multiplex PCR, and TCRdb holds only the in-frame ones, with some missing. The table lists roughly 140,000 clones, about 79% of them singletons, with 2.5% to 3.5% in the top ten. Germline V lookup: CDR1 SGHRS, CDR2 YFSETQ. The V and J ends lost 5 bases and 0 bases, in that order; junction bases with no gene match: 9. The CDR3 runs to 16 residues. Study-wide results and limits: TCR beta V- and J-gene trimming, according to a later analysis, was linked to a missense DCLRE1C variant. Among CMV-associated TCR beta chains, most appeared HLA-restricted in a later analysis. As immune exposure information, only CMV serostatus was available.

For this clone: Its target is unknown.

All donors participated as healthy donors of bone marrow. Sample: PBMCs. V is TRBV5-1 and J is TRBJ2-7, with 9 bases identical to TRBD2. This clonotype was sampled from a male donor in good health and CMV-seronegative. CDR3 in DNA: TGCGCCAGCAGTTTCGCCCAGCGGGGGGCCTCCTACGAGCAGTACTTC. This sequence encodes CASSFAQRGASYEQYF.